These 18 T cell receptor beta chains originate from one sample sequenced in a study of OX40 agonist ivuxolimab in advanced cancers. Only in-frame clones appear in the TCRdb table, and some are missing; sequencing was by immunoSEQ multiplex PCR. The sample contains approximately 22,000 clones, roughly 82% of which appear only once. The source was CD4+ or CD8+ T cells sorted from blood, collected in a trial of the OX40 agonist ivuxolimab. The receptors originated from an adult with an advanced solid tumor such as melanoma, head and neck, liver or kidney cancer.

The CDR3 sequence is CAWSVLAGGHEQFF. CDR3 in DNA: TGTGCCTGGAGTGTACTAGCGGGAGGACATGAGCAGTTCTTC. The chain combines TRBV30 with TRBJ2-1, with TRBD2 matching over 12 bases. Germline values: CDR1 GTSNPN, CDR2 SVGIG (reference sequence). The CDR3 covers 14 residues. Trimming took 0 bases from V and 8 from J; bases not matched to a gene: 2.

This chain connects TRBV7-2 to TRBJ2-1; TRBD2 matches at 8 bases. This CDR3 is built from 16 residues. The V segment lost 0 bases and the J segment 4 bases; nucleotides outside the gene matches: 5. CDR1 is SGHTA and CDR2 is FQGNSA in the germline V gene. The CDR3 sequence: CASSLAGLGLYNEQFF. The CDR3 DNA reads TGTGCCAGCAGCTTAGCGGGACTAGGTCTATACAATGAGCAGTTCTTC.

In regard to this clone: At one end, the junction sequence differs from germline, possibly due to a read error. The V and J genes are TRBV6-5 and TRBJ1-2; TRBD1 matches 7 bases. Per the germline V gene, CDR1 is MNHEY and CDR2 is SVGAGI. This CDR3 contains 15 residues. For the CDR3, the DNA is TGTGCCAGCAGTAACTCGGGCAGGGGGGTATATGGCTACACCTTC. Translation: CASSNSGRGVYGYTF.

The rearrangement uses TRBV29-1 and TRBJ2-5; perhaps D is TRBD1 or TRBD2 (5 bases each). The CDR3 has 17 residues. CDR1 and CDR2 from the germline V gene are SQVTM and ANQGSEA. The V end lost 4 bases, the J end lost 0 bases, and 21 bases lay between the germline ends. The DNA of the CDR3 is TGCAGCGTTGCCCCTGCACTCGGGACCGTGTACCAAGAGACCCAGTACTTC. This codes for CSVAPALGTVYQETQYF.

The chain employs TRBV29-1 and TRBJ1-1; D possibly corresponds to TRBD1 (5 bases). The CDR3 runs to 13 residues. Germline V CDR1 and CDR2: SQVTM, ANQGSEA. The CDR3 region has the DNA TGCACCCACTCTATGAGGGGCAAAGGTGAAGCTTTCTTT. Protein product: CTHSMRGKGEAFF.

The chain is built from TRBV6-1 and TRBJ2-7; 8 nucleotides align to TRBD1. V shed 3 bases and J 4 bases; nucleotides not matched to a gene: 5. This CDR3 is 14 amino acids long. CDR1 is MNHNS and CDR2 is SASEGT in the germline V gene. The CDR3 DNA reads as TGTGCCAGCAGTGAGGGAGGACAGGGTTACGAGCAGTACTTC. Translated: CASSEGGQGYEQYF.

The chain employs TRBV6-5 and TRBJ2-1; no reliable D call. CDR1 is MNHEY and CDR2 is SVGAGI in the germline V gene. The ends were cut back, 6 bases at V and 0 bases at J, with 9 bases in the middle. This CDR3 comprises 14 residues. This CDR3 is CASSLTSSYNEQFF. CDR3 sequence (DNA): TGTGCCAGCAGCCTGACAAGCTCCTACAATGAGCAGTTCTTC.

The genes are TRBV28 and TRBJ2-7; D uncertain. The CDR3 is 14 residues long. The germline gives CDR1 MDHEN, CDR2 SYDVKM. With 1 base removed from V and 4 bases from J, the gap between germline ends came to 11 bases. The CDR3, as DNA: TGTGCCAGCAGTTTATCCCCCCCCAGATACGAGCAGTACTTC. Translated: CASSLSPPRYEQYF.

CDR3: CAWSQGGFRPVGGELFF. The CDR3 bases are TGTGCCTGGAGCCAGGGGGGATTCCGACCGGTAGGCGGGGAGCTGTTTTTT. The chain has TRBV30 and TRBJ2-2; maybe TRBD1 (7 bases). Between the trimmed V and J ends, which lost 3 bases and 7 bases, there was a span of 24 bases. CDR1 GTSNPN and CDR2 SVGIG come from the germline V gene (reference sequence). This CDR3 contains 17 residues.

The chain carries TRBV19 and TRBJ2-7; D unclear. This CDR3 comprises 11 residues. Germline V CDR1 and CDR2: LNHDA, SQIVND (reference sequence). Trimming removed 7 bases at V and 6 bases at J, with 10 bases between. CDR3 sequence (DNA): TGTGCCAGTATCAGAGAGTCCGAGCAGTACTTC. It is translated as CASIRESEQYF.

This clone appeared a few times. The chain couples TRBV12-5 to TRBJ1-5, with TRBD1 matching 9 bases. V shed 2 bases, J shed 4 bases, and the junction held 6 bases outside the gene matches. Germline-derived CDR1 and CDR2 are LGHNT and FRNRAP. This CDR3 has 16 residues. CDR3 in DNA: TGTGCTAGTGGTTTGTACGGAGGGACAGGGAATCAGCCCCAGCATTTT. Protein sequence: CASGLYGGTGNQPQHF.

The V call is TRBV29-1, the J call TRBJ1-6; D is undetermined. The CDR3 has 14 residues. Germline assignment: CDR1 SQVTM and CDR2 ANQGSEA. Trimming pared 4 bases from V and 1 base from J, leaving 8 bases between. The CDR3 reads CSVGTGSYNSPLHF. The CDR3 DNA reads TGCAGCGTTGGGACGGGATCCTATAATTCACCCCTCCACTTT.

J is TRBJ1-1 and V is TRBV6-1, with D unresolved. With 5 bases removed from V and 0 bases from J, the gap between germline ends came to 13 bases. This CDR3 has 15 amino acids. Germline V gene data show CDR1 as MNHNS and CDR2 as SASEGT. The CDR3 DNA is TGTGCCAGCAGTCGGGAGGGAGGGTTGAACACTGAAGCTTTCTTT. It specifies CASSREGGLNTEAFF.

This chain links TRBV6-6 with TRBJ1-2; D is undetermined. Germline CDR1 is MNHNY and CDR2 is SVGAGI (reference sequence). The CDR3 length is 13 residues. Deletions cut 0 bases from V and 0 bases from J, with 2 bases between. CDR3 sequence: CASSYSTNYGYTF. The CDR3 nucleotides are TGTGCCAGCAGTTACTCGACTAACTATGGCTACACCTTC.

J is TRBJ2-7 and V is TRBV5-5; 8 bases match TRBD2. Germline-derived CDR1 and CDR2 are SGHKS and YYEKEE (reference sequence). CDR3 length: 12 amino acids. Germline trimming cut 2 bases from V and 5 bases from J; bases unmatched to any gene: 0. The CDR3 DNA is TGTGCCAGCAGCTTCGGGGGGGACGAGCAGTACTTC. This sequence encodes CASSFGGDEQYF.

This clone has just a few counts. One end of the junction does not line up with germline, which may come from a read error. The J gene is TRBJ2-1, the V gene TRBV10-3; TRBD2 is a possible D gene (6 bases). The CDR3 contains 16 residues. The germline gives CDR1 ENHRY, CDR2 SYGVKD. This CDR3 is CASSKATSSIHNEQFF. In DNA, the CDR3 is TGTGCCAGCAGTAAAGCGACTAGTTCGATCCACAATGAGCAGTTCTTC.

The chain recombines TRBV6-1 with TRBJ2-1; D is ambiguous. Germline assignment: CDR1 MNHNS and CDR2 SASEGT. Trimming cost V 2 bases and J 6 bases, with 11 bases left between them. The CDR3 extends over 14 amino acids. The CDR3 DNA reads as TGTGCCAGCAGTGAAATGGGGATCTTCAATGAGCAGTTCTTC. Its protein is CASSEMGIFNEQFF.

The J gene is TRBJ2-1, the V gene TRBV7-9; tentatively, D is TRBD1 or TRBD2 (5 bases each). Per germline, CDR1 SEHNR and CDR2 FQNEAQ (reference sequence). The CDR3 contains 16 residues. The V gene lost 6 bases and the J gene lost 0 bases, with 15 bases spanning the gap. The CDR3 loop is CASSSTGAASYNEQFF. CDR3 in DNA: TGTGCCAGCAGTAGTACCGGGGCTGCCTCCTACAATGAGCAGTTCTTC.